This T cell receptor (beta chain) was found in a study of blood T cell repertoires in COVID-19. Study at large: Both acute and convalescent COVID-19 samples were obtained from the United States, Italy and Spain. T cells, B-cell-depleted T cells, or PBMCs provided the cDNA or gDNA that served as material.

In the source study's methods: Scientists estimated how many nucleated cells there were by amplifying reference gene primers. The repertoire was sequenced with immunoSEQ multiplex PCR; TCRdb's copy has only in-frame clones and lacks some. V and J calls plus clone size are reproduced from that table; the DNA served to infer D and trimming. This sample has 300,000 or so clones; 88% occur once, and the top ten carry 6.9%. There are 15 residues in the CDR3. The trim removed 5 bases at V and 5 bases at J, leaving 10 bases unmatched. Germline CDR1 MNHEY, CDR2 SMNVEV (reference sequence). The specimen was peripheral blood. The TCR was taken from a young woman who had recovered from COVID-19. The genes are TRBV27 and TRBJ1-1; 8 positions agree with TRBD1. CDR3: CASSLIGQGGTEAFF. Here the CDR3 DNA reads TGTGCCAGCAGTCTGATCGGACAGGGTGGGACTGAAGCTTTCTTT.